This record concerns one T cell receptor (beta chain) sequence. The antigen is undetermined. The data originate from a study of T-cell memory formation after mild COVID-19. Germline V gives CDR1 SGHRS, CDR2 YFSETQ. Trimming pared 0 bases from V and 1 base from J, leaving 11 bases between. The CDR3 has 15 residues. Constant-segment primers and 5'RACE yielded cDNA libraries for TCR alpha and TCR beta, each carrying sample barcodes and UMIs. TCRdb ran MiXCR on the 5' RACE reads and lists one entry per CDR3 protein. The table has about 100,000 distinct CDR3 sequences, roughly a sixth seen once. Whole-study findings and limits: Contracting CD4+ clones lay largely in CM and EM, with CD8+ ones residing in EMRA.

The rearrangement joins TRBV5-1 to TRBJ2-7; perhaps D is TRBD1 or TRBD2 (5 bases each). Sequencing was done on a sample of PBMCs or a T cell subset sorted from them (not recorded which). This receptor was obtained from a young man who had mild COVID-19 (a few samples of this study predate the infection). Cell type and time point are not known. The CDR3 DNA sequence: TGCGCCAGCAGCTTGGCCCCGGGACCGTCCTACGAGCAGTACGTC. Translating gives CASSLAPGPSYEQYV.